The clone carrying this T cell receptor beta chain has only a few counts. Its specificity is unknown. PCR primers comprised 60 Vbeta and 13 Jbeta primers. TCRdb keeps only in-frame clones here, not all; method: immunoSEQ multiplex PCR. The sample consists of approximately 130,000 clones, 70% to 85% of them appearing once. The CDR3 length is 12 residues. V was trimmed by 7 bases and J by 3 bases, leaving 10 bases between them. CDR1 SGHTA and CDR2 FQGNSA come from the germline V gene. These data originate in a study of cytomegalovirus exposure and HLA in healthy donors. The study's findings and limits: Sequencing likely caused a cluster of highly shared sequence variants. Researchers had no immune exposure information except CMV serostatus available. Another analysis was done later, and it associated 15,000 or so TCR beta sequences with HLA alleles at 0.05 false discovery rate. As confirmed in vitro, three CMV-associated chains were specific for CMV antigens.

The sample consisted of PBMCs. The chain joins TRBV7-2 to TRBJ2-7; D perhaps matches TRBD1 (6 bases). The TCR sequence derives from a man between 18 and 29 years old in good health and CMV-seropositive. Here the CDR3 reads CASIKDSYEQYF. The DNA for the CDR3 is TGTGCCAGCATCAAGGACAGCTACGAGCAGTACTTC.